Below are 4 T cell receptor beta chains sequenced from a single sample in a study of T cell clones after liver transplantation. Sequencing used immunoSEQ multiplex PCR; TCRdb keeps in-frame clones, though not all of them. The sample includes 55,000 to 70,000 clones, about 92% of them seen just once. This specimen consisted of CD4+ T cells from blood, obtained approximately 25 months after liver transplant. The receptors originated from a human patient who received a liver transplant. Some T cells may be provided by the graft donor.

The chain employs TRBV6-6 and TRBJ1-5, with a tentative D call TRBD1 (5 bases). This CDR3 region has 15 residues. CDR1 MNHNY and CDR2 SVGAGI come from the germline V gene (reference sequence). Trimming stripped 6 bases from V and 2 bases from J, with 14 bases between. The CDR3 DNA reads TGTGCCAGCAGCCTTCTGGGGGGAGGCAATCAGCCCCAGCATTTT. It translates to CASSLLGGGNQPQHF.

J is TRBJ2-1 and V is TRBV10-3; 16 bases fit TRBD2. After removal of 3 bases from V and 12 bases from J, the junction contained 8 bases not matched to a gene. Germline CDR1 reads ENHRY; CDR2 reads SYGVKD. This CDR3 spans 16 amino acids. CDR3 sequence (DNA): TGTGCCATCAGTGACCAGGGGACTAGCGGGAGGGCCTCGCAGTTCTTC. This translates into CAISDQGTSGRASQFF.

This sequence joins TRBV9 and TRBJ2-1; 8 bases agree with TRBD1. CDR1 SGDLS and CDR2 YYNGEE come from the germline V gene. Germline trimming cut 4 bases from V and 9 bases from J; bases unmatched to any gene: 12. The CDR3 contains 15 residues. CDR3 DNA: TGTGCCAGCAGCCAAACGGGTCAGGGGGCGGGTGAGCAGTTCTTC. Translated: CASSQTGQGAGEQFF. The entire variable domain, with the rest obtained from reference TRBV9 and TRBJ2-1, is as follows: DSGVTQTPKHLITATGQRVTLRCSPRSGDLSVYWYQQSLDQGLQFLIQYYNGEERAKGNILERFSAQQFPDLHSELNLSSLELGDSALYFCASSQTGQGAGEQFFGPGTRLTVL.

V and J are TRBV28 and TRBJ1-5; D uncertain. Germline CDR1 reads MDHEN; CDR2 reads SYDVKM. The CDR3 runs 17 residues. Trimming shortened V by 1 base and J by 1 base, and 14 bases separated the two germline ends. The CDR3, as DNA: TGTGCCAGCAGTTTATCTGGGGAAGGGTGGAGCAATCAGCCCCAGCATTTT. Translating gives CASSLSGEGWSNQPQHF.